Included here is one T cell receptor beta chain sequence, with context. No antigen is known for it. A read error may produce the germline difference seen at one junction end. The data originate from a study of blood T cells in healthy people across ages. Looking at the study overall: There was about one barcoded beta molecule captured by template switching per two T cells.

It was with a sample-barcoded 5' primer and a J-beta primer mix that a second PCR of about 6 to 11 cycles was run. Each of the cDNA molecules was tagged by a template-switch adaptor with 12 random nucleotides. TCRdb redid the calling of the 5' RACE reads with MiXCR, one entry per CDR3 protein. The sample contains about 830,000 distinct CDR3 sequences, around 68% of which appear only once. This CDR3 region has 15 residues. Findings of the study overall: Leaving the PBMCs unsorted stopped any conclusive comparison of naive versus antigen-experienced cells.

The source is a young man in good health. V gene TRBV12-3 or TRBV12-4 combines with J gene TRBJ2-4; 8 bases align to TRBD2. Source material: blood. The CDR3 DNA is TGTGCCGGCAGTTTTAGTAGCGGGGTCACAGATACGCAGTACTTC. This sequence encodes CAGSFSSGVTDTQYF.